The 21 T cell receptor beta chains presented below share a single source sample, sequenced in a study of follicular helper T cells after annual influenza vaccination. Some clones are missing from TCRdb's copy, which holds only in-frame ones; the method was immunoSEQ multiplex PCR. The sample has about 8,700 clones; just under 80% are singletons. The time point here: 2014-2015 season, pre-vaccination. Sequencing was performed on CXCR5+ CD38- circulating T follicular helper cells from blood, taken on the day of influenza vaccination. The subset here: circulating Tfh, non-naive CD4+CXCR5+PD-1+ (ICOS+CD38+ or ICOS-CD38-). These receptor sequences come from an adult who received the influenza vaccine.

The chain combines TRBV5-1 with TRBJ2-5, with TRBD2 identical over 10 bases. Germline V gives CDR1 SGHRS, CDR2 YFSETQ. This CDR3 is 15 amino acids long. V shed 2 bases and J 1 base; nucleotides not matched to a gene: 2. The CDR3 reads CASSLVAGGQETQYF. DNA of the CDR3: TGCGCCAGCAGCTTAGTAGCGGGGGGCCAAGAGACCCAGTACTTC.

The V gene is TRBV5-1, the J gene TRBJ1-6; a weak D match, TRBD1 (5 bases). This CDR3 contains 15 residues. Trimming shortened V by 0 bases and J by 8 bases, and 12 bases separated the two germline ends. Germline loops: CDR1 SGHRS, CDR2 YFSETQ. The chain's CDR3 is CASSLAFGADSPLHF. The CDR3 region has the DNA TGCGCCAGCAGCTTGGCCTTCGGGGCGGATTCACCCCTCCACTTT.

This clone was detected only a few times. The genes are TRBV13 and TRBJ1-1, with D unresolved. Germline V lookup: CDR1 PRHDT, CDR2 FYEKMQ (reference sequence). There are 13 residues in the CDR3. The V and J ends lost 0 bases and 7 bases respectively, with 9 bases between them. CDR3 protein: CASSLGFRGEAFF. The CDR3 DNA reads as TGTGCCAGCAGCTTAGGATTTCGGGGTGAAGCTTTCTTT.

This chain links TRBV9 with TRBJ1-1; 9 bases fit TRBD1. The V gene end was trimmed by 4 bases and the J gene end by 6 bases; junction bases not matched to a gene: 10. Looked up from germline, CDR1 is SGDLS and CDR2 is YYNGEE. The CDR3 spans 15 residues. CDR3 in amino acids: CASSPNRQGVSEAFF. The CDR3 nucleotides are TGTGCCAGCAGCCCCAACCGACAGGGGGTCTCTGAAGCTTTCTTT.

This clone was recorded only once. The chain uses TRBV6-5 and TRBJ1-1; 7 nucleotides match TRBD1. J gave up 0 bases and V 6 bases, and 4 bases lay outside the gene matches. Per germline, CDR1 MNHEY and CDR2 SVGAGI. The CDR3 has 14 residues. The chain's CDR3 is CASRAGTVNTEAFF. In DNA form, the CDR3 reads TGTGCCAGCAGGGCGGGGACAGTGAACACTGAAGCTTTCTTT.

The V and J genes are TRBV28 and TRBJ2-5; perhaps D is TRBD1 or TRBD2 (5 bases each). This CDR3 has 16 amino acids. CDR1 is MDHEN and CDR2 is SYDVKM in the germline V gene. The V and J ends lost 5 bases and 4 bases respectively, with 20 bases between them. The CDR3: CASSLNWGRGVETQYF. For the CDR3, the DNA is TGTGCCAGCAGTCTCAACTGGGGTAGAGGGGTAGAGACCCAGTACTTC.

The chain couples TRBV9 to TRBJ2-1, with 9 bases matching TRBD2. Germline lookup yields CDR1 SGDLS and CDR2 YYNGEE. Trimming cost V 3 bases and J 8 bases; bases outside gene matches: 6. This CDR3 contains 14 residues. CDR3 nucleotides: TGTGCCAGCAGCGCCCGCCCTAGCGGGGATGAGCAGTTCTTC. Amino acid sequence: CASSARPSGDEQFF.

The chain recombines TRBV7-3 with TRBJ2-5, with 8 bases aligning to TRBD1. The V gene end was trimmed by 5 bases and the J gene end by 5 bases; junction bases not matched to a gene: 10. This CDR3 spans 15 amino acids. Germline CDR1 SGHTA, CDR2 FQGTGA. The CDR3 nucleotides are TGTGCCAGCAGCCCACCCGGACAGGGAAGGGAGACCCAGTACTTC. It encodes CASSPPGQGRETQYF. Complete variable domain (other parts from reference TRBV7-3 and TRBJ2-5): GAGVSQTPSNKVTEKGKYVELRCDPISGHTALYWYRQSLGQGPEFLIYFQGTGAADDSGLPNDRFFAVRPEGSVSTLKIQRTERGDSAVYLCASSPPGQGRETQYFGPGTRLLVL.

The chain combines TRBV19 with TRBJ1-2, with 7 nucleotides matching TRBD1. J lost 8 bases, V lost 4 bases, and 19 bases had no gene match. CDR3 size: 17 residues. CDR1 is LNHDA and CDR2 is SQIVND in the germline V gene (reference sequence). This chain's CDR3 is CASSTHLQGTGVGGYTF. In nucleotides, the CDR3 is TGTGCCAGTAGTACCCACCTACAGGGGACGGGTGTTGGAGGCTACACCTTC.

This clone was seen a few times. CDR3 in DNA: TGTGCCAGCAGCTTGGCTCTAAATGAAAACACCATATATTTT. This sequence encodes CASSLALNENTIYF. The chain has TRBV5-4 and TRBJ1-3, with D hard to call. Germline lookup yields CDR1 SGHNT and CDR2 YYREEE (reference sequence). Trimming cost V 0 bases and J 6 bases, with 10 bases left between them. This CDR3 has 14 residues.

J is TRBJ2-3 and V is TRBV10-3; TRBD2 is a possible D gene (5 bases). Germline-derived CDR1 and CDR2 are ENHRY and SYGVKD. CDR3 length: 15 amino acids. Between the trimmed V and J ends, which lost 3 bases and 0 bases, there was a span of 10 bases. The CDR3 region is CAISDVGASTDTQYF. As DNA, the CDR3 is TGTGCCATCAGTGATGTGGGAGCTAGCACAGATACGCAGTATTTT.

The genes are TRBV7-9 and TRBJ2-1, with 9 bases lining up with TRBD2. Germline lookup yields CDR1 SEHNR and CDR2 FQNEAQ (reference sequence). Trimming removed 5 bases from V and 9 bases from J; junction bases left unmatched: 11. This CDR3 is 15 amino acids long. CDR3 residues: CASSPSGLAIGEQFF. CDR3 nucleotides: TGTGCCAGCAGCCCGTCTGGACTAGCGATCGGTGAGCAGTTCTTC. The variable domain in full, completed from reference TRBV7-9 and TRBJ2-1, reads DTGVSQNPRHKITKRGQNVTFRCDPISEHNRLYWYRQTLGQGPEFLTYFQNEAQLEKSRLLSDRFSAERPKGSFSTLEIQRTEQGDSAMYLCASSPSGLAIGEQFFGPGTRLTVL.

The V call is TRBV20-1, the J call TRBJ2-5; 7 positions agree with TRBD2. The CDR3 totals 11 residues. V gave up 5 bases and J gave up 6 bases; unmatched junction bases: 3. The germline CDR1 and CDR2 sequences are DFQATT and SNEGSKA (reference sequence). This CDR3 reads CSAGTKKTQYF. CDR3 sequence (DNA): TGCAGTGCTGGGACTAAAAAGACCCAGTACTTC.

Written as DNA, the CDR3 is TGTGCCAGCAGTTTGCCAGGGGAAGCCTACAATGAGCAGTTCTTC. Translated: CASSLPGEAYNEQFF. The chain recombines TRBV28 with TRBJ2-1; maybe TRBD1 (6 bases). There are 15 residues in the CDR3. V lost 3 bases to trimming and J lost 2 bases, with 11 bases between them. Germline V gene data show CDR1 as MDHEN and CDR2 as SYDVKM.

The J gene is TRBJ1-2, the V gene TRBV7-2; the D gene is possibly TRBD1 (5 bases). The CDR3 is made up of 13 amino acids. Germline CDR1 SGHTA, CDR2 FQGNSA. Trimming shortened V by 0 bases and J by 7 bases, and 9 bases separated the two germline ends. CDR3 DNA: TGTGCCAGCAGCTTAGCGGGGCAGGTTGGCTACACCTTC. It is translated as CASSLAGQVGYTF.

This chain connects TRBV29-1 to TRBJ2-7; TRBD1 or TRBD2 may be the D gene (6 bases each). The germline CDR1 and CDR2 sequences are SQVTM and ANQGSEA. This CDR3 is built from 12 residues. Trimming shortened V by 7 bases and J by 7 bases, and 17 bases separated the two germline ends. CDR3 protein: CSGGAGRGEQYF. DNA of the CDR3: TGCAGCGGGGGGGCAGGCCGGGGGGAGCAGTACTTC.

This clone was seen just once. The CDR3 sequence: CASSLVGAGFNEQYF. The CDR3 bases are TGCGCCAGCAGCTTGGTGGGGGCGGGGTTCAACGAGCAGTACTTC. The chain recombines TRBV5-1 with TRBJ2-7, with D possibly called TRBD1 or TRBD2 (6 bases each). V shed 0 bases and J shed 5 bases, with 15 bases lying between them. The CDR3 loop spans 15 amino acids. Per the germline V gene, CDR1 is SGHRS and CDR2 is YFSETQ.

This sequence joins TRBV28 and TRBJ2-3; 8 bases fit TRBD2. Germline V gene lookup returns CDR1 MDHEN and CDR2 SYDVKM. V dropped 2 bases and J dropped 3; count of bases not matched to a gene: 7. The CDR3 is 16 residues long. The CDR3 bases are TGTGCCAGCAGTTTAACCCCCGCGGGAGGTACAGATACGCAGTATTTT. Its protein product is CASSLTPAGGTDTQYF.

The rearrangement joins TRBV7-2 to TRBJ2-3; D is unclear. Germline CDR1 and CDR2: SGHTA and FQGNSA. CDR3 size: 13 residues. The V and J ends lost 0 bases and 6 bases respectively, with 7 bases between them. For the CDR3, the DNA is TGTGCCAGCAGCTTAGCTCAGAGGGATACGCAGTATTTT. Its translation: CASSLAQRDTQYF.

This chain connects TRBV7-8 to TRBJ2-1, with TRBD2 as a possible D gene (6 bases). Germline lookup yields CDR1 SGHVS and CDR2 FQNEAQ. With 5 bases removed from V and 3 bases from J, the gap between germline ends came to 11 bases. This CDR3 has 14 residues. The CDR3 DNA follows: TGTGCCAGCAGCCGACCGGGAGACTACAATGAGCAGTTCTTC. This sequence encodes CASSRPGDYNEQFF.

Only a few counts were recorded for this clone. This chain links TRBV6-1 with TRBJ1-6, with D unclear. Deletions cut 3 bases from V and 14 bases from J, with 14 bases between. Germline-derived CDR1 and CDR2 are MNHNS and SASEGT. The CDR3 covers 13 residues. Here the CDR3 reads CASSERGFMALHF. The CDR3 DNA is TGTGCCAGCAGTGAGCGGGGATTTATGGCCCTCCACTTT.